This T cell receptor beta chain was captured in a study of shared clonotypes between healthy human individuals. Points from the study as a whole: Between a few donors, naive CD4 clonotypes were shared at a level of roughly 5.5%.

Germline CDR1 SGHRS, CDR2 YFSETQ. V shed 8 bases and J shed 3 bases, with 21 bases lying between them. The CDR3 runs 15 residues. Produced via immunoSEQ multiplex PCR; TCRdb's table is partial and in-frame only. This table holds roughly 1 million clones, around three quarters found once. The study drew its donors from healthy HIV-negative adults without recent acute infections or vaccinations. A CD45RA+ naive subset and a CD45RA-negative memory subset were split from CD4+ cells. Note on this clone: Its matching antigen is unknown.

The material sequenced was memory CD4+ T cells from PBMCs. The sample's subset: CD45RA-negative fraction. The receptor comes from a man aged 18 to 29 in good health. Some clones in this sample may be carry-over from other donors' samples. This chain uses TRBV5-1 with TRBJ2-7, with D unclear. CDR3 protein: CASQLLEGQIYEQYF. CDR3 DNA: TGCGCCAGTCAGCTTCTGGAAGGGCAGATCTACGAGCAGTACTTC.